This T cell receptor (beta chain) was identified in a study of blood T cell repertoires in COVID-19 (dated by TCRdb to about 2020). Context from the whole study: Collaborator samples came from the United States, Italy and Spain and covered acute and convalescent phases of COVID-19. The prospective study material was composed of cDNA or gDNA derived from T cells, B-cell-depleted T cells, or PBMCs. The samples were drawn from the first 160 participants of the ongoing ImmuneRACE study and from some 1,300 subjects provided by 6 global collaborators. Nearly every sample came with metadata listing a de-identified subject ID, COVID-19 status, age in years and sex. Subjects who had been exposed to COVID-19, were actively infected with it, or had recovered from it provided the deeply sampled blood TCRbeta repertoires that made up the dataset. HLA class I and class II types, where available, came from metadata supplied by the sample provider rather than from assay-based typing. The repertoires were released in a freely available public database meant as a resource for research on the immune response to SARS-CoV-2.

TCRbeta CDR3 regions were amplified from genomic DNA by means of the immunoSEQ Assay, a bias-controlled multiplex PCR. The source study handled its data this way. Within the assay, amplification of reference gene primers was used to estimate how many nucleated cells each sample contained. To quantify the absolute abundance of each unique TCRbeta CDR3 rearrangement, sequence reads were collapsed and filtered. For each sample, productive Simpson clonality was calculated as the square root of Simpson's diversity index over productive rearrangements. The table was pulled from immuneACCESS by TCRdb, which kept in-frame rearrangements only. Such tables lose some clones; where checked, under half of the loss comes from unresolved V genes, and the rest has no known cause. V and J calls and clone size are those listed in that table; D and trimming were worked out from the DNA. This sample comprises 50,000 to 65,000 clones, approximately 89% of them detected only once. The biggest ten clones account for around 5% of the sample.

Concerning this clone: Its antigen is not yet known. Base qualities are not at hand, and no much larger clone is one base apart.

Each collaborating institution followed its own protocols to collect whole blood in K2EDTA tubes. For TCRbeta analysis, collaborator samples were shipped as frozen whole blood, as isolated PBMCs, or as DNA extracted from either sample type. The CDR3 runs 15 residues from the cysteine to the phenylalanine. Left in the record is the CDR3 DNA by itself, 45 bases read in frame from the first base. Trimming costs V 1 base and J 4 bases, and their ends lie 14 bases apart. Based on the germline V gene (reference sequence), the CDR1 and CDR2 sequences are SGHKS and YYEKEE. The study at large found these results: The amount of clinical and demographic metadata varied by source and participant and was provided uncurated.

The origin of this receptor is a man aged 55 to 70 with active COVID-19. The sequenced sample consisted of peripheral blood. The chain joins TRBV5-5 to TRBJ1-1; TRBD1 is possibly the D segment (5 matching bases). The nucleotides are TGTGCCAGCAGCTTGTATCGGCGGGGCCCCACTGAAGCTTTCTTT. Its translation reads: CASSLYRRGPTEAFF.